This TCR beta chain is drawn from a study of CD4 T cells in relation to SARS-CoV-2 and coronaviruses. Across the whole study: Crossreactive spike epitopes shared across donors were mapped to their HLA restriction.

Generated by immunoSEQ multiplex PCR, the TCRdb table keeps only in-frame clones and is missing some. The table includes about 59,000 clones, roughly 85% detected once. General study results and limits: Compared with monoreactive clones, crossreactive clones showed significantly weaker SARS-CoV-2 expansion. The assay detects memory recall responses, not culture-primed primary responses.

Turning to this clone: What it binds is not known.

Unexposed donor CD4+ T cells date from 2011-2018, before the COVID-19 pandemic. Naive and memory CD4+ T cells came from enriched cryopreserved PBMCs. This CDR3 spans 15 amino acids. V shed 8 bases, J shed 1 base, and the junction held 9 bases outside the gene matches. Germline values: CDR1 SNHLY, CDR2 FYNNEI. This chain connects TRBV2 to TRBJ2-7, with 9 bases matching TRBD1. The receptor was isolated from a human donor in good health. Sequenced: memory CD4+ T cells from PBMCs. The CDR3 nucleotides read TGTGCCAGCCAAGCTACCGACAGGGGGTCCTACGAGCAGTACTTC. Residues: CASQATDRGSYEQYF.